These 17 T cell receptor beta chains were all obtained from the same sample, sequenced in a study of blood T cells in healthy people across ages. It was with a sample-barcoded 5' primer and a J-beta primer mix that a second PCR of about 7 to 12 cycles was run. A single record per CDR3 protein comes from TCRdb applying MiXCR to the 5' RACE reads. The sample has some 1.5 million distinct CDR3 sequences, 28% seen once. Material for sequencing was blood. These receptors were taken from a woman in her twenties or thirties in good health.

This clonotype was seen more than once but under ten times. The chain recombines TRBV12-5 with TRBJ2-1; D is ambiguous. Trimming left V 1 base short and J 7 bases short, with 8 bases between. Germline V CDR1 and CDR2: LGHNT, FRNRAP. The CDR3 extends over 13 amino acids. The CDR3 bases are TGTGCTAGTGGTTTGGAATGGGCGAATGAGCAGTTCTTC. This codes for CASGLEWANEQFF.

The V gene is TRBV25-1, the J gene TRBJ2-7; 7 bases map to TRBD1. Trimming took 5 bases from V and 5 from J; bases not matched to a gene: 12. CDR1 MGHDK and CDR2 SYGVNS come from the germline V gene. There are 15 residues in the CDR3. The chain's CDR3 is CASSIHRQGFHEQYF. The CDR3, as DNA: TGTGCCAGCAGTATTCACCGACAGGGTTTCCACGAGCAGTACTTC.

This clonotype appeared a few times. The chain has TRBV5-5 and TRBJ2-5, with D unclear. Looked up from germline, CDR1 is SGHKS and CDR2 is YYEKEE (reference sequence). The CDR3 loop spans 16 amino acids. V lost 3 bases to trimming and J lost 2 bases, with 17 bases between them. The CDR3 DNA reads as TGTGCCAGCAGCTCCCAAGTGGCGGTGATACAAGAGACCCAGTACTTC. It encodes CASSSQVAVIQETQYF.

This clonotype was recorded many times. The genes are TRBV7-9 and TRBJ2-7; D ambiguous. CDR3 size: 13 residues. The germline CDR1 and CDR2 sequences are SEHNR and FQNEAQ (reference sequence). Trimming removed 5 bases from V and 2 bases from J, with 10 bases in between. The DNA of the CDR3 is TGTGCCAGCAGCAGCAACAGCGCCTACGAGCAGTACTTC. Residues: CASSSNSAYEQYF.

The gene calls are TRBV2 and TRBJ2-7, with TRBD2 matching 9 bases. The germline V gene has CDR1 SNHLY and CDR2 FYNNEI. V lost 6 bases, J lost 4 bases, and 10 bases stayed unmatched. The CDR3 has 15 amino acids. The CDR3 DNA is TGTGCCAGCAGAGTCTCTAGCGGGGACTCATACGAGCAGTACTTC. Its translation: CASRVSSGDSYEQYF.

The gene calls are TRBV5-1 and TRBJ2-7, with D uncertain. The CDR3 has 12 amino acids. Per the germline V gene, CDR1 is SGHRS and CDR2 is YFSETQ. The ends were cut back, 3 bases at V and 7 bases at J, with 11 bases in the middle. The CDR3 sequence is CASSWEDGEQYF. The CDR3 coding sequence is TGCGCCAGCAGCTGGGAAGACGGGGAGCAGTACTTC.

This clonotype was recorded a few times. This chain connects TRBV7-9 to TRBJ1-2; D not resolved. The CDR3 length is 14 residues. Germline CDR1 is SEHNR and CDR2 is FQNEAQ (reference sequence). The V and J ends lost 5 bases and 8 bases respectively, with 18 bases between them. Here the CDR3 reads CASSQLKGVDGYTF. CDR3 DNA sequence: TGTGCCAGCAGCCAATTAAAGGGAGTCGACGGCTACACCTTC.

The chain couples TRBV5-1 to TRBJ1-1; tentatively, D is TRBD1 (6 bases). This CDR3 is 15 amino acids long. Trimming removed 4 bases from V and 2 bases from J, with 15 bases in between. The germline gives CDR1 SGHRS, CDR2 YFSETQ. The CDR3 DNA follows: TGCGCCAGCAGCCCGGAGACAGGAGCAAACACTGAAGCTTTCTTT. Translation: CASSPETGANTEAFF.

A few counts support this clonotype. J is TRBJ2-3 and V is TRBV10-3; D may be TRBD1 or TRBD2 (5 bases each). This CDR3 has 13 residues. The V end was cut by 3 bases, the J end by 12 bases, with 16 bases between. Germline V CDR1 and CDR2: ENHRY, SYGVKD. CDR3 in amino acids: CAISESKGRGQYF. CDR3 sequence (DNA): TGTGCCATCAGTGAAAGTAAGGGACGGGGACAGTATTTT.

The chain joins TRBV15 to TRBJ2-3; D assignment may be TRBD1 or TRBD2 (5 bases each). Trimming pared 5 bases from V and 1 base from J, leaving 13 bases between. Germline assignment: CDR1 LNHNV and CDR2 YYDKDF (reference sequence). The CDR3 runs to 15 residues. For the CDR3, the DNA is TGTGCCACCAGCGCCCGTATGGGGGGCACAGATACGCAGTATTTT. This translates into CATSARMGGTDTQYF.

This clonotype was counted a few times. The chain has TRBV21-1 and TRBJ2-2; TRBD1, as called in the table, went unchecked against the DNA. TRBV21-1 is a pseudogene. This CDR3 has 17 amino acids. Here the CDR3 reads CASSTNMGGRVHGELFF. In nucleotides, the CDR3 is TGTGCCAGCAGTACAAATATGGGGGGGCGAGTTCACGGGGAGCTGTTTTTT.

The chain has TRBV20-1 and TRBJ2-1; TRBD2 matches 13 bases. There are 15 residues in the CDR3. V trimming: 5 bases; J trimming: 7 bases; junction bases outside the gene matches: 8. The germline V gene encodes CDR1 DFQATT and CDR2 SNEGSKA (reference sequence). CDR3 residues: CSARATTSGRNEQFF. CDR3 coding DNA: TGCAGTGCTCGGGCGACGACTAGCGGGAGGAATGAGCAGTTCTTC.

This CDR3 reads CASSEERGGRRTQYF. CDR3 coding DNA: TGCGCCAGCAGCGAGGAGCGGGGGGGGCGCAGGACCCAGTACTTC. The genes are TRBV5-1 and TRBJ2-5, with TRBD2 matching over 10 bases. Trimming at V came to 4 bases and at J to 7 bases, leaving 10 bases not matched to a gene. Germline V gives CDR1 SGHRS, CDR2 YFSETQ. The CDR3 is made up of 15 amino acids.

The chain joins TRBV7-2 to TRBJ2-1, with D maybe TRBD1 (6 bases). The J call is doubtful: the DNA matches TRBJ2-7 better. The CDR3 totals 15 residues. Germline CDR1 is SGHTA and CDR2 is FQGNSA. The CDR3 loop is CASRQDRGSHNEQYF. DNA of the CDR3: TGTGCCAGCAGGCAGGACAGAGGGTCCCACAATGAGCAGTACTTC.

The gene calls are TRBV9 and TRBJ2-7; either TRBD1 or TRBD2 may fit D (5 bases each). CDR3 length: 14 amino acids. In germline, CDR1 is SGDLS, CDR2 YYNGEE. V dropped 0 bases and J dropped 3 bases, with 10 bases sitting between them. The CDR3 protein is CASSVAGQYYEQYF. In nucleotides, the CDR3 is TGTGCCAGCAGCGTAGCGGGGCAGTACTACGAGCAGTACTTC. The whole variable domain, remainder taken from reference TRBV9 and TRBJ2-7, is DSGVTQTPKHLITATGQRVTLRCSPRSGDLSVYWYQQSLDQGLQFLIQYYNGEERAKGNILERFSAQQFPDLHSELNLSSLELGDSALYFCASSVAGQYYEQYFGPGTRLTVT.

This clonotype was counted between two and nine times. V and J are TRBV28 and TRBJ2-5; D possibly corresponds to TRBD1 (7 bases). V gave up 2 bases and J gave up 1 base, with 17 bases separating them. From germline, CDR1 is MDHEN and CDR2 SYDVKM. This CDR3 has 17 residues. Here the CDR3 reads CASSLGSGGPSQETQYF. In DNA form, the CDR3 reads TGTGCCAGCAGTTTAGGGTCAGGGGGGCCATCCCAAGAGACCCAGTACTTC.

This clonotype came up a few times. V gene TRBV7-8 combines with J gene TRBJ2-1; D is ambiguous. V was cut by 1 base and J by 9 bases, with 16 bases left in between. Germline V lookup: CDR1 SGHVS, CDR2 FQNEAQ. The CDR3 spans 15 residues. CDR3 nucleotides: TGTGCCAGCAGCTTAGGGCGAGGTGGGCTGAGTGAGCAGTTCTTC. It codes for CASSLGRGGLSEQFF.